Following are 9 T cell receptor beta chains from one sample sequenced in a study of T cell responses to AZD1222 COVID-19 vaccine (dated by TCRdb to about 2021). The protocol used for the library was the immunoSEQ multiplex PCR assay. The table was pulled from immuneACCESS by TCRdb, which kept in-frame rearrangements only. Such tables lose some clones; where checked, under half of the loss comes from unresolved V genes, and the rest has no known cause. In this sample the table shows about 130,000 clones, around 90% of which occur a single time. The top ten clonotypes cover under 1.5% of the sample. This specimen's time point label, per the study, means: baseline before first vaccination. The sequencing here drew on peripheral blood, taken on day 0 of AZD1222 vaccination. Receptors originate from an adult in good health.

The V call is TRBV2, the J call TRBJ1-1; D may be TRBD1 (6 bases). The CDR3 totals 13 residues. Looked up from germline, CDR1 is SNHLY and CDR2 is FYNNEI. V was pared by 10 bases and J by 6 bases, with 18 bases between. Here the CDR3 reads CATGARRMAEAFF. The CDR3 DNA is TGTGCCACAGGGGCTCGCCGAATGGCTGAAGCTTTCTTT.

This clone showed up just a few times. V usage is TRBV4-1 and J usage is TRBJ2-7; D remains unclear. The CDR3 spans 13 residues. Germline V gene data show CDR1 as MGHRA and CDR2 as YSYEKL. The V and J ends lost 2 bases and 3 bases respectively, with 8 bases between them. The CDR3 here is CASSQMFNYEQYF. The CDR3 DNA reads TGCGCCAGCAGCCAAATGTTTAACTACGAGCAGTACTTC.

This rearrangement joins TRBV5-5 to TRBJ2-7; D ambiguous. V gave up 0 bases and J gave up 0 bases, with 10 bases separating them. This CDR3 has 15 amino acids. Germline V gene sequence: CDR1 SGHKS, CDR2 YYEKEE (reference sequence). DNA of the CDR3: TGTGCCAGCAGCTTGGGGAGCTCTAGCTCCTACGAGCAGTACTTC. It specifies CASSLGSSSSYEQYF.

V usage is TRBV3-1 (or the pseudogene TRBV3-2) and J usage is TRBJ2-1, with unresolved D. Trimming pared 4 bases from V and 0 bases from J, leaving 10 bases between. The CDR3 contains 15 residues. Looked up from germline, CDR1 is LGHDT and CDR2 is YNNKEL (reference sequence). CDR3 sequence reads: CASSPFPSSYNEQFF. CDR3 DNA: TGTGCCAGCAGCCCATTTCCTTCCTCCTACAATGAGCAGTTCTTC.

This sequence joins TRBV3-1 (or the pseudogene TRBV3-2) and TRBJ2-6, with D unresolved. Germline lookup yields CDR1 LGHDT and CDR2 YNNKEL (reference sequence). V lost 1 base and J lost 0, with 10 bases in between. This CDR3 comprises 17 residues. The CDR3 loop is CASSQVLLSSGANVLTF. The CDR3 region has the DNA TGTGCCAGCAGCCAAGTATTGCTGAGCTCTGGGGCCAACGTCCTGACTTTC.

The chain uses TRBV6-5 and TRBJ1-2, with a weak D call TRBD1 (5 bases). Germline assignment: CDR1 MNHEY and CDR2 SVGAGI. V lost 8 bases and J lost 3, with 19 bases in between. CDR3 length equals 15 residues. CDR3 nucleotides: TGTGCCAGCTCAACTGCCGGGACCGCCCACTATGGCTACACCTTC. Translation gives CASSTAGTAHYGYTF.

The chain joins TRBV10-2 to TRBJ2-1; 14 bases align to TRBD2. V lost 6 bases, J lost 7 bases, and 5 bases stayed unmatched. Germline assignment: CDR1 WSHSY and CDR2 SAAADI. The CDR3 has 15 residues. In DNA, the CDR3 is TGCGCCAGCAGGACTAGCGGGGGGGTCACGAATGAGCAGTTCTTC. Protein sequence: CASRTSGGVTNEQFF.

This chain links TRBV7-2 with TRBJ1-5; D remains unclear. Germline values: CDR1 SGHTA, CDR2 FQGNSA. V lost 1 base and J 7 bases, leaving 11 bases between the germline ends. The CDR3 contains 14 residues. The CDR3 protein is CASSLVTVGQPQHF. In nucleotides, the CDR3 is TGTGCCAGCAGCTTAGTCACGGTTGGCCAGCCCCAGCATTTT.

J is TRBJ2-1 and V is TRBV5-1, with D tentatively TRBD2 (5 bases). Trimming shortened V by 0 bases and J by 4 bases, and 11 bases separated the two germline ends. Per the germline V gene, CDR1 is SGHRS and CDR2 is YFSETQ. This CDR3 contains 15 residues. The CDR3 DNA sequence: TGCGCCAGCAGCTTGGAGTCGGGGAAATACAATGAGCAGTTCTTC. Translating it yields CASSLESGKYNEQFF.